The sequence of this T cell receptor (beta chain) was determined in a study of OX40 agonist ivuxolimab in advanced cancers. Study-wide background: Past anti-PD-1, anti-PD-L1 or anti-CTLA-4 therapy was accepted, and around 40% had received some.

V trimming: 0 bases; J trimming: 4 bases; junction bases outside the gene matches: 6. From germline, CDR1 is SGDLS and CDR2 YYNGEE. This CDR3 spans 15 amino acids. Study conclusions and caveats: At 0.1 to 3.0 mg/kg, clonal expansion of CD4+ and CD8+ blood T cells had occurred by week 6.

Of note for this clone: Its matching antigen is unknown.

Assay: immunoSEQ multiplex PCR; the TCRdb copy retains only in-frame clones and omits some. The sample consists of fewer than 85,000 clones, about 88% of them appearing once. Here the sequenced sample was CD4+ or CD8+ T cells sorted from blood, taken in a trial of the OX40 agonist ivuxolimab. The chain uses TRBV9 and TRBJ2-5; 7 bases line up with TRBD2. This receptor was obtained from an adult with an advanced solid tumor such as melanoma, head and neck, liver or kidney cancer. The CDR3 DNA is TGTGCCAGCAGCGTAGAGGCGGGAGTGGGAGAGACCCAGTACTTC. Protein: CASSVEAGVGETQYF. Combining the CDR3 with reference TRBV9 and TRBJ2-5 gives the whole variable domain DSGVTQTPKHLITATGQRVTLRCSPRSGDLSVYWYQQSLDQGLQFLIQYYNGEERAKGNILERFSAQQFPDLHSELNLSSLELGDSALYFCASSVEAGVGETQYFGPGTRLLVL.